This T cell receptor beta chain stems from a study of T-cell memory formation after mild COVID-19. In the study overall: Largely donor-specific sequence clusters came from a couple of donors. The study's findings and limits: Contracting CD4+ clones sat mainly in CM and EM; CD8+ in EMRA. Clones shrinking between day 15 and 85 showed a balanced CD4/CD8 split, and those that grew later tilted toward CD4+.

This CDR3 is built from 14 residues. Germline V gene sequence: CDR1 SGHVS, CDR2 FNYEAQ. Trimming took off 0 bases at V and 14 bases at J, with 16 bases between the two ends. About this clonotype: Its antigen is still unknown.

It was 5'RACE with constant-segment primers that produced the TCR alpha and TCR beta cDNA libraries, which carried sample barcodes and UMIs. TCRdb ran MiXCR on the 5' RACE reads and lists one entry per CDR3 protein. The sample lists about 350,000 distinct CDR3 sequences; 13% to 15% were seen once. The clonotype was recovered from a man aged 18-30 years who had mild COVID-19 (a few samples of this study predate the infection). Cell type and time point are not known. This sequence joins TRBV7-6 and TRBJ1-4, with D uncertain. The sequencing input was PBMCs or a T cell subset sorted from them (not recorded which). CDR3 in DNA: TGTGCCAGCAGCTTAGCAATACCCGGCGCCGTGCTGTTTTTT. This gives the protein CASSLAIPGAVLFF.